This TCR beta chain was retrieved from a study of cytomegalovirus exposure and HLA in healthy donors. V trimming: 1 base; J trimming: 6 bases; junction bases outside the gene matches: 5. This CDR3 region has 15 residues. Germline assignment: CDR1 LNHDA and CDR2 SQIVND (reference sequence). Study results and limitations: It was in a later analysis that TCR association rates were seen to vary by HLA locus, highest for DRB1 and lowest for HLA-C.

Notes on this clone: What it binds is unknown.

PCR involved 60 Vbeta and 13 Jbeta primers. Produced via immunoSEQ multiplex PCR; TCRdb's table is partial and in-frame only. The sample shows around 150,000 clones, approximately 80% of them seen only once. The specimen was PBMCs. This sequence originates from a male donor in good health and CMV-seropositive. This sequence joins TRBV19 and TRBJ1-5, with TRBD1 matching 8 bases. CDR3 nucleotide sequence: TGTGCCAGTAGTATAGGGAGCAGGGGGCTTCAGCCCCAGCATTTT. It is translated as CASSIGSRGLQPQHF.